This TCR beta chain originates from a study of OX40 agonist ivuxolimab in advanced cancers. About the research overall: The group had a mean age of about 60 years, ranged from about 20 to 79, and was approximately 81% male.

CDR3 size: 15 residues. The junction had 6 bases not matched to a gene; V was cut back by 6 bases and J by 1 base. The V gene's germline CDR1 is MNHEY and CDR2 SVGAGI. As to this clone: Its antigen is currently unknown.

Study-wide points: Undetermined was the antigen specificity of the expanded peripheral T cells. Certain nonresponding patients likewise had low normalized T-cell clonal expansion.

Sequenced by immunoSEQ multiplex PCR; TCRdb stores in-frame clones only, minus some. The table lists some 50,000 clones, approximately 75% of them singletons. This chain links TRBV6-5 with TRBJ1-1; TRBD1 matches at 9 bases. The sample here was CD4+ or CD8+ T cells sorted from blood, taken in a trial of the OX40 agonist ivuxolimab. The receptor comes from an adult with an advanced solid tumor such as melanoma, head and neck, liver or kidney cancer. In DNA, the CDR3 is TGTGCCAGCAGATCAGTGACAGGGGGGAACACTGAAGCTTTCTTT. It specifies CASRSVTGGNTEAFF.